The 23 T cell receptor beta chains below come from one sample, sequenced in a study of OX40 agonist ivuxolimab in advanced cancers. Repertoires were generated with immunoSEQ multiplex PCR, while TCRdb's copy carries only in-frame clones and drops some. The profile covers around 69,000 clones, with around 89% appearing a single time and 5.5% to 6.5% taken by the ten largest. The sample here was CD4+ or CD8+ T cells sorted from blood, taken in a trial of the OX40 agonist ivuxolimab. These receptors originate from an adult with an advanced solid tumor such as melanoma, head and neck, liver or kidney cancer.

The chain joins TRBV30 to TRBJ2-6; TRBD2 matches at 7 bases. Looked up from germline, CDR1 is GTSNPN and CDR2 is SVGIG (reference sequence). Germline trimming cut 2 bases from V and 0 bases from J; bases unmatched to any gene: 16. The CDR3 loop spans 20 amino acids. CDR3: CAWSLLFGGMGDSGANVLTF. DNA for the CDR3: TGTGCCTGGAGTCTCTTATTCGGGGGGATGGGTGACTCTGGGGCCAACGTCCTGACTTTC.

The V and J genes are TRBV10-3 and TRBJ2-7; 8 positions agree with TRBD1. This CDR3 spans 14 amino acids. V lost 7 bases to trimming and J lost 5 bases; unmatched junction nucleotides: 10. Per germline, CDR1 ENHRY and CDR2 SYGVKD. For the CDR3, the DNA is TGTGCCATCAATTCCCAGGGGGCAGTTGACGAGCAGTACTTC. It encodes CAINSQGAVDEQYF.

V is TRBV19 and J is TRBJ1-5; D is ambiguous. Germline V gene sequence: CDR1 LNHDA, CDR2 SQIVND (reference sequence). The CDR3 consists of 16 residues. Trimming removed 0 bases at V and 0 bases at J, with 9 bases between. The CDR3 DNA reads TGTGCCAGTAGTATAGACGGTCTTTCTAGCAATCAGCCCCAGCATTTT. Translated: CASSIDGLSSNQPQHF.

This chain connects TRBV7-9 to TRBJ2-7; the match to TRBD1 covers 7 bases. Trimming removed 6 bases from V and 3 bases from J; junction bases left unmatched: 8. CDR1 is SEHNR and CDR2 is FQNEAQ in the germline V gene (reference sequence). The CDR3 is 14 residues long. Here the CDR3 DNA reads TGTGCCAGCAGTCCACAGGGGTCAATCTACGAGCAGTACTTC. Amino acid sequence: CASSPQGSIYEQYF.

This sequence joins TRBV6-1 and TRBJ2-7; unclear D gene. CDR1 is MNHNS and CDR2 is SASEGT in the germline V gene. The CDR3 runs to 15 residues. V was shortened by 8 bases and J by 1 base, with 18 bases between the two germline ends. The CDR3 region is CASEEETFGSYEQYF. For the CDR3, the DNA is TGTGCCAGCGAAGAGGAAACTTTTGGGTCCTACGAGCAGTACTTC.

This chain joins TRBV6-6 and TRBJ1-2; D is possibly TRBD1 (6 bases). V lost 2 bases and J lost 3, with 16 bases in between. Per the germline V gene, CDR1 is MNHNY and CDR2 is SVGAGI (reference sequence). The CDR3 has 16 residues. In nucleotides, the CDR3 is TGTGCCAGCAGTTACAATAGTCTCAGGGGCGACTATGGCTACACCTTC. Amino acid sequence: CASSYNSLRGDYGYTF.

CDR3 in amino acids: CASSPRQGNQPQHF. The CDR3 DNA sequence: TGTGCCAGCAGTCCCAGACAGGGAAATCAGCCCCAGCATTTT. The J gene is TRBJ1-5, the V gene TRBV27; the match to TRBD1 covers 7 bases. The CDR3 spans 14 residues. Germline values: CDR1 MNHEY, CDR2 SMNVEV (reference sequence). With V trimmed by 5 bases and J by 4 bases, 5 bases remained unmatched.

This sequence joins TRBV19 and TRBJ2-3; possibly TRBD1 for D (8 bases). V lost 8 bases to trimming and J lost 10 bases, with 13 bases between them. Germline CDR1 reads LNHDA; CDR2 reads SQIVND (reference sequence). The CDR3 covers 11 residues. CDR3 in DNA: TGTGCCAGTTACACAGGGGGGGCGCAGTATTTT. Translated: CASYTGGAQYF.

The chain carries TRBV19 and TRBJ2-5; TRBD1 matches at 12 bases. Per the germline V gene, CDR1 is LNHDA and CDR2 is SQIVND (reference sequence). There are 15 residues in the CDR3. The V gene end was trimmed by 4 bases and the J gene end by 2 bases; junction bases not matched to a gene: 2. DNA of the CDR3: TGTGCCAGTAGTAGGGACAGGGGGCGGCAAGAGACCCAGTACTTC. Translation: CASSRDRGRQETQYF.

This clone has just one count. The genes are TRBV11-2 and TRBJ2-2, with D uncertain. The CDR3 runs to 14 residues. Germline V gene data show CDR1 as SGHAT and CDR2 as FQNNGV. With 6 bases removed from V and 3 bases from J, the gap between germline ends came to 11 bases. The CDR3 spells CASRSYRDTGELFF. The CDR3 coding sequence is TGTGCCAGCAGATCCTACAGAGACACCGGGGAGCTGTTTTTT.

CDR3 protein: CASSMGVRGNQPQHF. The CDR3, as DNA: TGTGCCAGTAGTATGGGGGTAAGGGGGAATCAGCCCCAGCATTTT. The J gene is TRBJ1-5, the V gene TRBV19; weak D call: TRBD1 (6 bases). Germline V gives CDR1 LNHDA, CDR2 SQIVND (reference sequence). This CDR3 has 15 amino acids. Trimming left V 3 bases short and J 4 bases short, with 13 bases between.

In regard to this clone: Given a much more abundant clone one base away, this may be a read error. CDR3 sequence reads: CVSSLVGGSSYNEQFF. CDR3 in DNA: TGTGTCAGCAGCTTAGTAGGCGGGAGTAGCTACAATGAGCAGTTCTTC. The chain couples TRBV7-3 to TRBJ2-1; 7 bases align to TRBD2. This CDR3 contains 16 residues. Looked up from germline, CDR1 is SGHTA and CDR2 is FQGTGA.

This sequence joins TRBV7-6 and TRBJ2-7, with TRBD2 matching over 8 bases. Germline values: CDR1 SGHVS, CDR2 FNYEAQ. The CDR3 has 14 residues. V was clipped by 10 bases and J by 3 bases; unmatched bases: 11. Here the CDR3 DNA reads TGTGCCACCCGGGAACTAGCGGACTTCTACGAGCAGTACTTC. Protein: CATRELADFYEQYF.

The chain employs TRBV5-4 and TRBJ2-1; perhaps D is TRBD1 or TRBD2 (5 bases each). The CDR3 is 14 amino acids. The ends were cut back, 0 bases at V and 9 bases at J, with 13 bases in the middle. Germline V gene sequence: CDR1 SGHNT, CDR2 YYREEE (reference sequence). The DNA for the CDR3 is TGTGCCAGCAGCTTGGGGCAGGGCCGGGGTGAGCAGTTCTTC. This gives the protein CASSLGQGRGEQFF.

The chain has TRBV6-5 and TRBJ2-1; 10 bases align to TRBD2. J gave up 8 bases and V 6 bases, and 10 bases lay outside the gene matches. Germline CDR1 and CDR2: MNHEY and SVGAGI. The CDR3 consists of 15 residues. The CDR3 loop is CASRILAGAGDEQFF. The CDR3 bases are TGTGCCAGCAGAATTCTAGCGGGGGCGGGGGATGAGCAGTTCTTC.

The chain is built from TRBV27 and TRBJ1-4, with D perhaps matching TRBD1 (6 bases). Germline values: CDR1 MNHEY, CDR2 SMNVEV (reference sequence). The CDR3 has 15 residues. Trimming stripped 8 bases from V and 7 bases from J, with 20 bases between. This CDR3 reads CASAIYGGAAEKLFF. CDR3 nucleotides: TGTGCCAGCGCCATTTACGGGGGCGCGGCTGAAAAACTGTTTTTT.

This chain joins TRBV29-1 and TRBJ1-2; 7 bases line up with TRBD1. Germline lookup yields CDR1 SQVTM and CDR2 ANQGSEA. Losses at the gene ends were 7 bases for V and 4 bases for J; bases not matched to a gene: 9. The CDR3 totals 13 residues. CDR3 sequence: CSGRTGDGYGYTF. DNA of the CDR3: TGCAGCGGCAGAACAGGGGACGGCTATGGCTACACCTTC.

The chain has TRBV28 and TRBJ2-2; D is tentatively TRBD1 or TRBD2 (6 bases each). CDR1 is MDHEN and CDR2 is SYDVKM in the germline V gene. The CDR3 covers 15 residues. Trimming stripped 2 bases from V and 6 bases from J, with 13 bases between. The CDR3 reads CASSLRGALAGELFF. DNA for the CDR3: TGTGCCAGCAGTTTAAGGGGGGCTCTGGCCGGGGAGCTGTTTTTT. Variable domain in full (rest from reference TRBV28 and TRBJ2-2): DVKVTQSSRYLVKRTGEKVFLECVQDMDHENMFWYRQDPGLGLRLIYFSYDVKMKEKGDIPEGYSVSREKKERFSLILESASTNQTSMYLCASSLRGALAGELFFGEGSRLTVL.

This chain uses TRBV11-2 with TRBJ2-6, with D possibly being TRBD1 (5 bases). Trimming cost V 3 bases and J 4 bases, with 10 bases left between them. Germline CDR1 is SGHAT and CDR2 is FQNNGV. The CDR3 spans 15 residues. In nucleotides, the CDR3 is TGTGCCAGCAGCTTCAGGGTAACCGGGGCCAACGTCCTGACTTTC. This encodes CASSFRVTGANVLTF.

V gene TRBV28 combines with J gene TRBJ2-1; D gene unclear. V dropped 6 bases and J dropped 6 bases, with 9 bases sitting between them. The CDR3 extends over 12 amino acids. CDR1 is MDHEN and CDR2 is SYDVKM in the germline V gene. This CDR3 reads CASSQIGNEQFF. The CDR3 nucleotides read TGTGCCAGCAGCCAAATTGGCAATGAGCAGTTCTTC.

J is TRBJ2-1 and V is TRBV29-1; 10 nucleotides agree with TRBD2. CDR3 length: 17 residues. CDR1 SQVTM and CDR2 ANQGSEA come from the germline V gene. Trimming cost V 5 bases and J 3 bases; bases outside gene matches: 13. The CDR3, as DNA: TGCAGCGTTCTGGGCCTAGCGGGGGAGGGCGTCTACAATGAGCAGTTCTTC. It is translated as CSVLGLAGEGVYNEQFF.

V usage is TRBV11-2 and J usage is TRBJ2-7; D unresolved. The CDR3 is 12 residues long. V shed 5 bases and J shed 4 bases, with 9 bases lying between them. Germline V gene data show CDR1 as SGHAT and CDR2 as FQNNGV. This chain's CDR3 is CASSAPGYEQYF. Written as DNA, the CDR3 is TGTGCCAGCAGCGCCCCAGGTTACGAGCAGTACTTC.

This clone was observed once. The chain has TRBV6-1 and TRBJ2-7; TRBD2 matches at 13 bases. This CDR3 has 18 amino acids. J was trimmed by 6 bases and V by 4 bases; bases with no gene match: 15. CDR1 MNHNS and CDR2 SASEGT come from the germline V gene. The CDR3 DNA reads as TGTGCCAGCAGTGTTTCCAGGGTCGGGACTAGCGGGGTTGGCGAGCAGTACTTC. It translates to CASSVSRVGTSGVGEQYF.